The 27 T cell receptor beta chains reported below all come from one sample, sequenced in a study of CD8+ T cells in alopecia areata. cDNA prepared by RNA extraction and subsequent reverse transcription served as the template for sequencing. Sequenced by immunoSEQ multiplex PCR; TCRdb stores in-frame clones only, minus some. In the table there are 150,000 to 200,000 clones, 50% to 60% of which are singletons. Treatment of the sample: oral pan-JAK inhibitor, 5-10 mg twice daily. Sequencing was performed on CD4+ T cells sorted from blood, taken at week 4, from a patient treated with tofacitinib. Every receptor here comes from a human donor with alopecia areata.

CDR3 DNA: TGTGCCAGCGGGCCCAATCAGCCCCAGCATTTT. Its protein product is CASGPNQPQHF. The chain uses TRBV2 and TRBJ1-5; no reliable D call. CDR3 size: 11 residues. The germline V gene has CDR1 SNHLY and CDR2 FYNNEI. The V and J ends lost 8 bases and 3 bases respectively, with 5 bases between them.

The CDR3 region is CASSQVVGQANYGYTF. Written as DNA, the CDR3 is TGCGCCAGCAGCCAAGTAGTGGGCCAGGCTAACTATGGCTACACCTTC. The rearrangement joins TRBV4-1 to TRBJ1-2; D ambiguous. Germline CDR1 is MGHRA and CDR2 is YSYEKL. V was cut by 1 base and J by 0 bases, with 12 bases left in between. The length of the CDR3 is 16 residues.

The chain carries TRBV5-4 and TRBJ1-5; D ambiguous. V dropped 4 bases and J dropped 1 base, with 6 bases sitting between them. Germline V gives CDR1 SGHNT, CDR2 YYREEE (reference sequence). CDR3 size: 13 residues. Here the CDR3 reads CASSPGSNQPQHF. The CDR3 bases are TGTGCCAGCAGCCCTGGCAGCAATCAGCCCCAGCATTTT.

The DNA of the CDR3 is TGTGCCAGCAGCTTAGACCTCGTAGTTGAAGCTTTCTTT. Translating it yields CASSLDLVVEAFF. This chain connects TRBV7-9 to TRBJ1-1; D is unclear. Germline values: CDR1 SEHNR, CDR2 FQNEAQ (reference sequence). The CDR3 is 13 residues long. Trimming cost V 1 base and J 7 bases, with 10 bases left between them.

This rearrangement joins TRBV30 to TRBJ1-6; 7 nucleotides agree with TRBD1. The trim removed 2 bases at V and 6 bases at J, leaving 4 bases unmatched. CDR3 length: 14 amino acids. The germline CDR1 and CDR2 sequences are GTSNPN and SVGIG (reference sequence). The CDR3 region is CAWSYDRVNSPLHF. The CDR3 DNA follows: TGTGCCTGGAGTTACGACAGGGTTAATTCACCCCTCCACTTT.

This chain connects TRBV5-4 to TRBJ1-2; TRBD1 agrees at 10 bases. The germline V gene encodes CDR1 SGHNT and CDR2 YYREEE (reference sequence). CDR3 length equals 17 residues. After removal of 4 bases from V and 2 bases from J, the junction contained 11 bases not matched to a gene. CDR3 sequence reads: CASSGPGQGPQNYGYTF. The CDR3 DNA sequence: TGTGCCAGCAGCGGACCGGGACAGGGGCCTCAGAACTATGGCTACACCTTC. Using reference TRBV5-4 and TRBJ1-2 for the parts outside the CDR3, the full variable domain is ETGVTQSPTHLIKTRGQQVTLRCSSQSGHNTVSWYQQALGQGPQFIFQYYREEENGRGNFPPRFSGLQFPNYSSELNVNALELDDSALYLCASSGPGQGPQNYGYTFGSGTRLTVV.

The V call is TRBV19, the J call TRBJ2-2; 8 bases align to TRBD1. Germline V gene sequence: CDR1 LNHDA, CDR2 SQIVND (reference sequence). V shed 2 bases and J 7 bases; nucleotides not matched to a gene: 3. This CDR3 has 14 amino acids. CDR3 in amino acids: CASSIRQGIGELFF. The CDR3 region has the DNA TGTGCCAGTAGTATACGACAGGGGATCGGGGAGCTGTTTTTT.

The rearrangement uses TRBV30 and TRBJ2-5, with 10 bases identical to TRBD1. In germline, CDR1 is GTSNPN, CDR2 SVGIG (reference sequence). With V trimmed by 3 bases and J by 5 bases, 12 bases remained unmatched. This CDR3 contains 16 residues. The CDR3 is CAWRQYRGTGVETQYF. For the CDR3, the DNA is TGTGCCTGGAGGCAGTACCGGGGGACAGGGGTCGAGACCCAGTACTTC.

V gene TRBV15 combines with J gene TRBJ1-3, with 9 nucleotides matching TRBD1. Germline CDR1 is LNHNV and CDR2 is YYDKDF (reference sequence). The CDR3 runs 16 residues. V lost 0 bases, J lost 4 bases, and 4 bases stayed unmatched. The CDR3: CATSRDLGTGGNTIYF. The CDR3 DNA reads TGTGCCACCAGCAGAGATCTCGGGACAGGGGGAAACACCATATATTTT.

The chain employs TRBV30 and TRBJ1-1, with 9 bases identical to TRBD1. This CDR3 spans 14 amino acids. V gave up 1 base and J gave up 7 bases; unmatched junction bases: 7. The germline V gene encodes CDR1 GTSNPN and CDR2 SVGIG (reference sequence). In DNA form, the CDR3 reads TGTGCCTGGAGTGCGACAGGGGGGTTCGGTGAAGCTTTCTTT. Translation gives CAWSATGGFGEAFF.

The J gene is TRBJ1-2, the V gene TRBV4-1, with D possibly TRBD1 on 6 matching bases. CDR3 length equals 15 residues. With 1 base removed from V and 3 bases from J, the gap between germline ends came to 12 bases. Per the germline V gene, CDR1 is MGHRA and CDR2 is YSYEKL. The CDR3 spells CASSQGQAPDYGYTF. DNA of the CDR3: TGCGCCAGCAGCCAAGGACAGGCGCCCGACTATGGCTACACCTTC.

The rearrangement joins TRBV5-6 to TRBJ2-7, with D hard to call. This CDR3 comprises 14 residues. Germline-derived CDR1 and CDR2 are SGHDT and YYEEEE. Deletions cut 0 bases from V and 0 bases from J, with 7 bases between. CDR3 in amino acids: CASSLVLRSYEQYF. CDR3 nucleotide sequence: TGTGCCAGCAGCTTGGTTCTACGCTCCTACGAGCAGTACTTC.

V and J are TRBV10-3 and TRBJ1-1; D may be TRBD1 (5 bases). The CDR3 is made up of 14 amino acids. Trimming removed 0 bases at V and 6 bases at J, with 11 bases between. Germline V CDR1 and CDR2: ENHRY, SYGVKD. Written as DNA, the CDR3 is TGTGCCATCAGTGAGTCTGGCAGGGTTGCTGAAGCTTTCTTT. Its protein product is CAISESGRVAEAFF.

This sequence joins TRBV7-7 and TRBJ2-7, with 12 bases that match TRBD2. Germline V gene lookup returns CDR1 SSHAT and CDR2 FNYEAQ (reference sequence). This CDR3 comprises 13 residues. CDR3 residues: CASSTSGGGEQYF. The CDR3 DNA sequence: TGTGCTAGCTCGACTAGCGGGGGTGGAGAGCAGTACTTC. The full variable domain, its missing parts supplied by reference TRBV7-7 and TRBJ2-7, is GAGVSQSPRYKVTKRGQDVTLRCDPISSHATLYWYQQALGQGPEFLTYFNYEAQPDKSGLPSDRFSAERPEGSISTLTIQRTEQRDSAMYRCASSTSGGGEQYFGPGTRLTVT.

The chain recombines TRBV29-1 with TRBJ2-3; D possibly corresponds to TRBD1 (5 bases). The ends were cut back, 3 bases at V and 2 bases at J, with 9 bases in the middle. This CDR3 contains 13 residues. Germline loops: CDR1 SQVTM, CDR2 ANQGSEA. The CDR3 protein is CSVEGRVTDTQYF. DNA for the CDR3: TGCAGCGTTGAGGGCAGGGTCACAGATACGCAGTATTTT.

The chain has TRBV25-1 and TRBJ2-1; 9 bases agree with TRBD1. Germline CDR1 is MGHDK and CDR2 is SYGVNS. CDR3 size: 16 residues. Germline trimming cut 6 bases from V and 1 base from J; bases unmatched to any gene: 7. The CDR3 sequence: CASSATGGLSYNEQFF. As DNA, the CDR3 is TGTGCCAGCAGCGCTACAGGGGGCTTATCCTACAATGAGCAGTTCTTC.

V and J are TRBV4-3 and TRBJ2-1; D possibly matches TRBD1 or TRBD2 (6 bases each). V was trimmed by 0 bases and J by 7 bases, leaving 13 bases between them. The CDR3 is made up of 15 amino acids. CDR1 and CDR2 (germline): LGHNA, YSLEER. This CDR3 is CASSQDWGAGNEQFF. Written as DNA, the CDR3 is TGCGCCAGCAGCCAAGATTGGGGGGCGGGTAATGAGCAGTTCTTC.

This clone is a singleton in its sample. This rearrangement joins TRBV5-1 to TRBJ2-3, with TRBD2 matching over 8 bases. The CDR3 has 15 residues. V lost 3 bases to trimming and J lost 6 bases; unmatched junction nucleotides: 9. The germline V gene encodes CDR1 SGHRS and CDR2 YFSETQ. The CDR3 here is CASSSSGGLLDTQYF. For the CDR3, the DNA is TGCGCCAGCAGCTCCAGCGGGGGCCTTCTGGATACGCAGTATTTT.

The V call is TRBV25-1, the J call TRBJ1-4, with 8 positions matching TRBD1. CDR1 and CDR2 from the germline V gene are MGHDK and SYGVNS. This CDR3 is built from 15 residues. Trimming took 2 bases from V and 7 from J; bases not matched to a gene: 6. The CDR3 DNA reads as TGTGCCAGCAGTGAACCCCAGGGGGCGAGTGAAAAACTGTTTTTT. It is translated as CASSEPQGASEKLFF.

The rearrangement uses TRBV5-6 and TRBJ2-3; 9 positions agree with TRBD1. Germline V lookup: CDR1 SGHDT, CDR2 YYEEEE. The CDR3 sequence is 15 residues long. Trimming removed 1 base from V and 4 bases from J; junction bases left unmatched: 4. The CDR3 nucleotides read TGTGCCAGCAGCTTGAGGACAGGGGTGGCAGATACGCAGTATTTT. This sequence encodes CASSLRTGVADTQYF.

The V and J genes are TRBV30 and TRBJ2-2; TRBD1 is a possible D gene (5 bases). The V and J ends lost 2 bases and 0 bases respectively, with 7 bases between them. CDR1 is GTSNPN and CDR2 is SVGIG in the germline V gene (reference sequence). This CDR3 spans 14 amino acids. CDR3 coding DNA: TGTGCCTGGAGTCAGGGTCCGAACACCGGGGAGCTGTTTTTT. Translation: CAWSQGPNTGELFF. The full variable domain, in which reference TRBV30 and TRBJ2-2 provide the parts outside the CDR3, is SQTIHQWPATLVQPVGSPLSLECTVEGTSNPNLYWYRQAAGRGLQLLFYSVGIGQISSEVPQNLSASRPQDRQFILSSKKLLLSDSGFYLCAWSQGPNTGELFFGEGSRLTVL.

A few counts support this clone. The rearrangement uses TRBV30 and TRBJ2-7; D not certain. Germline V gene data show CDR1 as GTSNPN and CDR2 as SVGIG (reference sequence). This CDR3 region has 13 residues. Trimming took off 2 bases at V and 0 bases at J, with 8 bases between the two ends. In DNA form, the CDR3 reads TGTGCCTGGAGTCCCCCAGGCTCCTACGAGCAGTACTTC. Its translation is CAWSPPGSYEQYF.

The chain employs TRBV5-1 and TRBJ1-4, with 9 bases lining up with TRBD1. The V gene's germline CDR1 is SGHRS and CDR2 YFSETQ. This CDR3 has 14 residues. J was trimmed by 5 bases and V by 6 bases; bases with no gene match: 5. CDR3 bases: TGCGCCAGCAACCCGACAGGGGGAAATGAAAAACTGTTTTTT. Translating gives CASNPTGGNEKLFF.

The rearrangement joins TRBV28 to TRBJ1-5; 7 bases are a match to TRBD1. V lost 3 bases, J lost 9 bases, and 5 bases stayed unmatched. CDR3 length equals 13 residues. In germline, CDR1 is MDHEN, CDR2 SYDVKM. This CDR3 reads CASSFDREGPQHF. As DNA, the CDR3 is TGTGCCAGCAGTTTCGACAGGGAGGGGCCCCAGCATTTT.

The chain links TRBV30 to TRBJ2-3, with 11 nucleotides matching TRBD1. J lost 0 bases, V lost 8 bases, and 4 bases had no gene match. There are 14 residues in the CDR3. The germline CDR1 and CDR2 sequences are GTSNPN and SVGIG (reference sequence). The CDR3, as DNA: TGTGCCCAGGACAGGGGGCGAAGCACAGATACGCAGTATTTT. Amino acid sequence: CAQDRGRSTDTQYF.

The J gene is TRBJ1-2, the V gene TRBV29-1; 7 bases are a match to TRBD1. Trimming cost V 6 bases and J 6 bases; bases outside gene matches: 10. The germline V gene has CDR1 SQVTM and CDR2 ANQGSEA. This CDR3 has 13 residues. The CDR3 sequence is CSVQGLRSDGYTF. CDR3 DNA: TGCAGCGTACAGGGGCTGAGGAGTGATGGCTACACCTTC.

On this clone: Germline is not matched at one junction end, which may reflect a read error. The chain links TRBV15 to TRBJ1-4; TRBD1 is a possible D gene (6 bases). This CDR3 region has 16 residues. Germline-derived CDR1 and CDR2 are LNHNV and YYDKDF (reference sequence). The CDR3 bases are TGTGCCACCAGCAGAGATCGCGGGACAACGAATGAAAAACTGTTTTTT. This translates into CATSRDRGTTNEKLFF.